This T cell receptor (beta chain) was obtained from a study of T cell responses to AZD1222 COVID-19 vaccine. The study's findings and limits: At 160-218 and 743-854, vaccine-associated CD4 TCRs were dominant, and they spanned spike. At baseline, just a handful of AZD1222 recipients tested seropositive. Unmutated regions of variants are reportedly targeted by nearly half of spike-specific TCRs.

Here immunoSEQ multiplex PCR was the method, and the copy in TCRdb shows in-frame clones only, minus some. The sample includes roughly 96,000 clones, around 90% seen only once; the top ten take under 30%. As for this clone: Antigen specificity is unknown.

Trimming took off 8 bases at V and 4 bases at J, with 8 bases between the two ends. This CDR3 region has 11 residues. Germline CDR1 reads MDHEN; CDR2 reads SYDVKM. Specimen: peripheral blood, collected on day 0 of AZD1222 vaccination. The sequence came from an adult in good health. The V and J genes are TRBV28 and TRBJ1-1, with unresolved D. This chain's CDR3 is CASRWGTEAFF. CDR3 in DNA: TGTGCCAGCCGGTGGGGCACTGAAGCTTTCTTT.